Described below is a single T cell receptor beta chain sequence and its context. Its antigen specificity is not known. No qualities accompany the bases; no much larger clone lies one base away. Library preparation was by RT-PCR. Sequencing was carried out with a NextSeq 550. TCRdb applied fastp at Q25 and MiXCR to the public reads, then kept only in-frame beta chains. Identical CDR3 proteins give one entry, which carries the most common genes and DNA. This sample holds about 160,000 distinct CDR3 sequences; approximately 37% were observed only once. The ten largest clonotypes hold around half of the sample. The data originate from a study of patients and donors after allogeneic stem cell transplantation (TCRdb year 2020). Trimmed from V: 4 bases; trimmed from J: 10 bases; junction bases lacking a gene match: 10. The germline V gene gives CDR1 as MNHEY and CDR2 as SVGAGI. Reading from cysteine to phenylalanine, the CDR3 counts 15 amino acids. CDR3 DNA is the only sequence kept; it has 45 bases, read in frame from the first base.

Here the chain combines TRBV6-5 and TRBJ1-6, with 7 bases aligning to TRBD1. The receptor was derived from a human donor who was either an allogeneic HSCT recipient or a stem cell or donor lymphocyte infusion donor (not recorded which). It is not recorded whose cells these are; they may come from a transplant donor. Sequenced: blood, either unsorted or a sorted T cell fraction (not recorded which). CDR3 reads: CASSLGQPDRSPLHF. The bases are TGTGCCAGCAGTTTGGGACAGCCAGACAGGTCACCCCTCCACTTT.